A single sample gave rise to the 4 T cell receptor beta chains below, sequenced in a study of shared clonotypes between healthy human individuals. Method: immunoSEQ multiplex PCR; TCRdb's copy keeps in-frame clones and lacks some. The data show some 2 million clones, with approximately 95% seen just once and 0.1% to 0.15% held by the top ten. Material: naive CD4+ T cells sorted from blood. The subset: CD45RA+ positively selected. These receptors originate from a man between 18 and 29 years old in good health.

The chain carries TRBV5-4 and TRBJ2-7; D might be TRBD2 (6 bases). CDR3 size: 14 residues. Germline V gene lookup returns CDR1 SGHNT and CDR2 YYREEE (reference sequence). V dropped 2 bases and J dropped 2 bases, with 11 bases sitting between them. The CDR3 spells CASSLGGFPYEQYF. The DNA of the CDR3 is TGTGCCAGCAGCTTAGGAGGGTTTCCCTACGAGCAGTACTTC.

The V gene is TRBV6-6, the J gene TRBJ2-1; D may be TRBD1 (7 bases). CDR3 length: 14 amino acids. CDR1 is MNHNY, CDR2 SVGAGI, per germline (reference sequence). The V gene lost 2 bases and the J gene lost 7 bases, with 12 bases spanning the gap. CDR3 nucleotide sequence: TGTGCCAGCAGTTACAGCAGGGGGGTTAATGAGCAGTTCTTC. This translates into CASSYSRGVNEQFF.

This clone appeared a single time. Other DNA sequences within the sample encode an identical CDR3. The chain is built from TRBV5-1 and TRBJ2-7; TRBD1 might be the D (5 bases). Germline values: CDR1 SGHRS, CDR2 YFSETQ. The CDR3 loop spans 14 amino acids. V was pared by 0 bases and J by 3 bases, with 10 bases between. As DNA, the CDR3 is TGCGCCAGCAGCTTGGGAAGGGGCGGCTACGAGCAGTACTTC. This translates into CASSLGRGGYEQYF. Based on the CDR3 plus reference TRBV5-1 and TRBJ2-7, the full variable domain is KAGVTQTPRYLIKTRGQQVTLSCSPISGHRSVSWYQQTPGQGLQFLFEYFSETQRNKGNFPGRFSGRQFSNSRSEMNVSTLELGDSALYLCASSLGRGGYEQYFGPGTRLTVT.

About this clone itself: Other DNA sequences of this sample code for an identical CDR3. The chain carries TRBV5-1 and TRBJ2-1, with D perhaps matching TRBD2 (6 bases). Germline V gives CDR1 SGHRS, CDR2 YFSETQ. Trimming took 0 bases from V and 1 from J, leaving 8 bases between them. This CDR3 spans 15 amino acids. The DNA for the CDR3 is TGCGCCAGCAGCTTGGGCGGACTATCCTACAATGAGCAGTTCTTC. Translating it yields CASSLGGLSYNEQFF.